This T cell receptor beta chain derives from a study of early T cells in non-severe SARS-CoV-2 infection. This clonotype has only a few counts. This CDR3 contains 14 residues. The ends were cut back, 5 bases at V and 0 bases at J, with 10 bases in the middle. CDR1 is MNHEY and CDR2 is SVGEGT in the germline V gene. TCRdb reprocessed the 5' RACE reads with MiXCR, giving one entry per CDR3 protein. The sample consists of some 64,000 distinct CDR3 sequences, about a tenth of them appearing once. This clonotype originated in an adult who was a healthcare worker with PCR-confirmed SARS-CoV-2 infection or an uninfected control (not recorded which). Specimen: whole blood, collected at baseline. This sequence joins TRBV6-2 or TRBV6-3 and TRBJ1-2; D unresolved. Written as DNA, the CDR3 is TGTGCCAGCAGTGGACGGGGAGCTAACTATGGCTACACCTTC. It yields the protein CASSGRGANYGYTF.